This passage covers 14 T cell receptor beta chains from one sample sequenced in a study of blood T cell repertoires in COVID-19. TCRdb's copy holds only in-frame clones and misses some; the assay was immunoSEQ multiplex PCR. The repertoire includes a few hundred thousand clones, approximately 90% of them detected once, and 0.8% to 0.9% sits in the top ten. The sample consisted of PBMCs or T cells enriched from blood (not recorded which). These receptors originate from a woman aged 40 to 50 who had been exposed to COVID-19.

This clone was seen once. V and J are TRBV11-1 and TRBJ1-1; D perhaps matches TRBD1 (5 bases). CDR1 is SGHAT, CDR2 FQDESV, per germline (reference sequence). This CDR3 contains 16 residues. V dropped 3 bases and J dropped 3 bases, with 17 bases sitting between them. The DNA for the CDR3 is TGTGCCAGCAGCTTTGTGCCCCCCTCGGGGGACACTGAAGCTTTCTTT. Translated, it gives CASSFVPPSGDTEAFF.

V and J are TRBV18 and TRBJ2-7; the D is unclear. V was trimmed by 6 bases and J by 1 base, leaving 16 bases between them. The CDR3 contains 15 residues. Germline CDR1 KGHSH, CDR2 LQKENI. CDR3 sequence: CASSFQPVTSYEQYF. For the CDR3, the DNA is TGTGCCAGCTCCTTCCAACCCGTGACATCCTACGAGCAGTACTTC. The full variable domain, with the rest looked up from reference TRBV18 and TRBJ2-7, is NAGVMQNPRHLVRRRGQEARLRCSPMKGHSHVYWYRQLPEEGLKFMVYLQKENIIDESGMPKERFSAEFPKEGPSILRIQQVVRGDSAAYFCASSFQPVTSYEQYFGPGTRLTVT.

V usage is TRBV6-2 or TRBV6-3 and J usage is TRBJ1-1; 8 bases agree with TRBD1. Germline V gene sequence: CDR1 MNHEY, CDR2 SVGEGT. V was pared by 2 bases and J by 5 bases, with 10 bases of the junction left unmatched. The CDR3 has 16 residues. The CDR3 loop is CASSYAPGQGFTEAFF. As DNA, the CDR3 is TGTGCCAGCAGTTACGCCCCTGGACAGGGTTTTACTGAAGCTTTCTTT.

The genes are TRBV27 and TRBJ2-3; D uncertain. This CDR3 region has 13 residues. CDR1 and CDR2 from the germline V gene are MNHEY and SMNVEV (reference sequence). The V end lost 6 bases, the J end lost 3 bases, and 10 bases lay between the germline ends. The CDR3 spells CASRARITDTQYF. The CDR3 DNA reads as TGTGCCAGCAGGGCTCGAATAACAGATACGCAGTATTTT.

On this clone: Distinct nucleotide sequences in the sample also encode this CDR3. The chain is built from TRBV27 and TRBJ2-7; 8 bases match TRBD1. The V segment lost 8 bases and the J segment 3 bases; nucleotides outside the gene matches: 6. The CDR3 covers 13 residues. Per the germline V gene, CDR1 is MNHEY and CDR2 is SMNVEV (reference sequence). CDR3 sequence (DNA): TGTGCCAGCGGGAGGACAGGGATCTACGAGCAGTACTTC. This codes for CASGRTGIYEQYF.

The J gene is TRBJ1-4, the V gene TRBV2; 9 bases agree with TRBD1. V gave up 5 bases and J gave up 4 bases; unmatched junction bases: 2. The CDR3 totals 14 residues. Germline lookup yields CDR1 SNHLY and CDR2 FYNNEI. The DNA of the CDR3 is TGTGCCAGCAGTCAGACAGGGGGTAATGAAAAACTGTTTTTT. Protein sequence: CASSQTGGNEKLFF.

This clone has only one observation. This chain links TRBV7-3 with TRBJ2-5, with D maybe TRBD1 (5 bases). This CDR3 is built from 13 residues. The germline V gene encodes CDR1 SGHTA and CDR2 FQGTGA. V shed 5 bases and J shed 5 bases, with 12 bases lying between them. CDR3 sequence: CASSQGAGETQYF. In DNA form, the CDR3 reads TGTGCCAGCAGCCAAGGGGCCGGGGAGACCCAGTACTTC.

The gene calls are TRBV5-1 and TRBJ1-2; TRBD1 aligns across 8 bases. The germline CDR1 and CDR2 sequences are SGHRS and YFSETQ. The CDR3 loop spans 15 amino acids. Trimming cost V 2 bases and J 5 bases; bases outside gene matches: 8. CDR3 nucleotides: TGCGCCAGCAGCTTAACACAGGGGGACCTTTATGGCTACACCTTC. Its translation is CASSLTQGDLYGYTF.

A remark on this clone: Other DNA sequences within the sample encode an identical CDR3. The gene calls are TRBV30 and TRBJ1-5, with TRBD1 as a possible D gene (5 bases). This CDR3 region has 13 residues. The V end lost 1 base, the J end lost 3 bases, and 7 bases lay between the germline ends. Germline assignment: CDR1 GTSNPN and CDR2 SVGIG (reference sequence). The CDR3 region has the DNA TGTGCCTGGAGTGCGGGGGTCAATCAGCCCCAGCATTTT. Residues: CAWSAGVNQPQHF.

CDR3: CASSPLPRKGEQYF. In DNA, the CDR3 is TGTGCCAGCTCACCTCTCCCGCGGAAAGGCGAGCAGTACTTC. The chain joins TRBV18 to TRBJ2-7; D unresolved. The V gene lost 3 bases and the J gene lost 6 bases, with 15 bases spanning the gap. The CDR3 runs to 14 residues. From germline, CDR1 is KGHSH and CDR2 LQKENI.

The V call is TRBV30, the J call TRBJ1-1, with D maybe TRBD1 (5 bases). The germline V gene encodes CDR1 GTSNPN and CDR2 SVGIG (reference sequence). CDR3 length: 13 amino acids. V was clipped by 0 bases and J by 7 bases, with 12 bases between them. The DNA for the CDR3 is TGTGCCTGGAGTGTAGGCGGGGGGGGTGAAGCTTTCTTT. This sequence encodes CAWSVGGGGEAFF.

The V call is TRBV18, the J call TRBJ1-3; D possibly corresponds to TRBD1 (5 bases). The CDR3 covers 14 residues. V was pared by 3 bases and J by 4 bases, with 10 bases between. The germline gives CDR1 KGHSH, CDR2 LQKENI. CDR3 protein: CASSPDSTGNTIYF. The CDR3 DNA reads TGTGCCAGCTCACCTGACAGTACAGGAAACACCATATATTTT.

There are a few counts of this clone. The V call is TRBV10-1, the J call TRBJ2-2, with D possibly matching TRBD1 (6 bases). Trimming cost V 6 bases and J 7 bases, with 15 bases left between them. CDR3 length equals 14 residues. Germline V CDR1 and CDR2: WNHNN, SYGVQD (reference sequence). CDR3 DNA sequence: TGCGCCAGCAGACAGGGCCCCTCAAACGGGGAGCTGTTTTTT. Translating it yields CASRQGPSNGELFF.

The V and J genes are TRBV7-2 and TRBJ2-4, with 7 bases lining up with TRBD1. The trim removed 6 bases at V and 9 bases at J, leaving 11 bases unmatched. CDR1 is SGHTA and CDR2 is FQGNSA in the germline V gene. CDR3 length: 14 amino acids. CDR3 region: CASSSPGPGGIQYF. For the CDR3, the DNA is TGTGCCAGCAGTTCTCCGGGACCAGGGGGCATTCAGTACTTC.